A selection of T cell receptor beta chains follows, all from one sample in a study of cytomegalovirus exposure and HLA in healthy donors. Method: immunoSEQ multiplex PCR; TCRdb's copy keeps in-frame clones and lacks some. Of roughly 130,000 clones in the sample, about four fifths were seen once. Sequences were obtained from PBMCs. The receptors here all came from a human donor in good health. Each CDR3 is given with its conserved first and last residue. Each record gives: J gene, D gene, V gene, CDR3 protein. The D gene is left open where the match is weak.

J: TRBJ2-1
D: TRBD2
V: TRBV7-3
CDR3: CASSRTSGGPPYNEQFF

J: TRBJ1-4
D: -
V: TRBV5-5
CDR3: CASSLVGGKREKLFF

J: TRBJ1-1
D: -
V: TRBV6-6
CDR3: CASRNRLSNTEAFF

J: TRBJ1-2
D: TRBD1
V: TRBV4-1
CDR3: CASSQYFGTGGTYGYTF

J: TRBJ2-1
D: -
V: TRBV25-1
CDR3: CASSEGPGPVDEQFF

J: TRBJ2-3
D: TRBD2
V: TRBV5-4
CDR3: CASSSLADLTDTQYF

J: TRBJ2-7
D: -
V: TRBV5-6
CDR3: CASSASGEQYF

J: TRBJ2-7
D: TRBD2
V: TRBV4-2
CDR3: CASSQDSLAGEWEQYF

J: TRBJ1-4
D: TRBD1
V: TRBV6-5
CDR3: CASSLGTGRREKLFF

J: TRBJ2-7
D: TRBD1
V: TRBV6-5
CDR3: CASSYPLGTGGYEQYF